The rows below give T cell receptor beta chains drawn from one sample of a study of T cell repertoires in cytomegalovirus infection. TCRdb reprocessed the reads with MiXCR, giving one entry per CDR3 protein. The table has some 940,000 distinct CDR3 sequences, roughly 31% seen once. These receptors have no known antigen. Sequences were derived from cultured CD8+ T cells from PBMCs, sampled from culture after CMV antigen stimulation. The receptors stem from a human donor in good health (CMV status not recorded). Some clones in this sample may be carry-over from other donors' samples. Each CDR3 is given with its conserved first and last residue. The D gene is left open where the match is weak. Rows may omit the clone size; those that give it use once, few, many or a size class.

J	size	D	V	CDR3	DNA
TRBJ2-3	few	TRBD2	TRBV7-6	CASSSRTSGGESTDTQYF	TGTGCCAGCAGCTCCCGGACTAGCGGGGGGGAAAGCACAGATACGCAGTATTTT
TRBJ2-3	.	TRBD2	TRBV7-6	CASSLERGEVTDTQYF	TGTGCCAGCAGCTTAGAGCGGGGGGAGGTCACAGATACGCAGTATTTT
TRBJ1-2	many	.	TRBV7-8	CASRAGGFNYGYTF	TGTGCCAGCAGGGCCGGGGGCTTCAACTATGGCTACACCTTC
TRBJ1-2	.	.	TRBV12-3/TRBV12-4	CASSLAPGATGGYTF	TGTGCCAGCAGTTTAGCCCCGGGGGCGACTGGTGGCTACACCTTC
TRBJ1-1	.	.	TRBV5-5	CASSFVPRGTEAFF	TGTGCCAGCAGCTTTGTGCCCAGGGGCACTGAAGCTTTCTTT
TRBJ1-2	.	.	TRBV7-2	CASSDPIGQSPKGNYGYTF	TGTGCCAGCAGCGACCCCATCGGACAGTCCCCCAAGGGCAACTATGGCTACACCTTC
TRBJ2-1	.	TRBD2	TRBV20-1	CSVTGLAGGNEQFF	TGCAGTGTCACGGGACTAGCGGGGGGTAATGAGCAGTTCTTC
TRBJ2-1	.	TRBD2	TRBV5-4	CASSLERGKYNEQFF	TGTGCCAGCAGCTTGGAGCGGGGGAAATACAATGAGCAGTTCTTC
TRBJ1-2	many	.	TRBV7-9	CASSLYGYTF	TGTGCCAGCAGCCTATATGGCTACACCTTC
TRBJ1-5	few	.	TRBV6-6	CASSSSGYQPQHF	TGTGCCAGCAGTTCCTCAGGGTATCAGCCCCAGCATTTT
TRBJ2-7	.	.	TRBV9	CASSVEATVYEQYF	TGTGCCAGCAGCGTAGAAGCCACCGTCTACGAGCAGTACTTC
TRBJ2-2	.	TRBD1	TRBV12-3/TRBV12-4	CASSFTIWRGGSANTGELFF	TGTGCCAGCAGTTTTACGATCTGGCGAGGGGGCTCCGCGAACACCGGGGAGCTGTTTTTT
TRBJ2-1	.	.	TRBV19	CAARDGWDEQFF	TGTGCCGCCCGGGACGGGTGGGATGAGCAGTTCTTC
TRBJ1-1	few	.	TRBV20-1	CSAKQGNTEAFF	TGCAGTGCTAAACAGGGGAACACTGAAGCTTTCTTT
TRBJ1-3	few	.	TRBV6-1	CASSEAPGISGNTIYF	TGTGCCAGCAGTGAAGCGCCCGGGATCTCTGGAAACACCATATATTTT
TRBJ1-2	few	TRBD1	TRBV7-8	CASSLGTGAAGYTF	TGTGCCAGCAGCTTAGGTACAGGGGCAGCGGGCTACACCTTC
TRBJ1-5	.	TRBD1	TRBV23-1	CASSRNLQGAKSNQPQHF	TGCGCCAGCAGTCGGAATCTACAGGGGGCGAAAAGCAATCAGCCCCAGCATTTT
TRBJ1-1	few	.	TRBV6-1	CASPKNTEAFF	TGTGCCAGCCCAAAGAACACTGAAGCTTTCTTT
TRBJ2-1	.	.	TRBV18	CASSPSDSSYNEQFF	TGTGCCAGCTCACCCTCGGACAGCTCCTACAATGAGCAGTTCTTC
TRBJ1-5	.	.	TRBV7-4	CASSSPGTGHQPQHF	TGTGCCAGCAGCTCTCCAGGGACCGGCCATCAGCCCCAGCATTTT
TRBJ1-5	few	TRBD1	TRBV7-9	CASSHPGQGTQPQHF	TGTGCCAGCAGCCATCCTGGACAGGGAACTCAGCCCCAGCATTTT
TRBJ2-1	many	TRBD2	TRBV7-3	CASSLRGLAGYNEQFF	TGTGCCAGCAGCTTAAGGGGACTAGCGGGGTACAATGAGCAGTTCTTC
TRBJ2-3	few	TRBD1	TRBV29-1	CSVGDRGRTDTQYF	TGCAGCGTTGGTGACAGGGGAAGAACAGATACGCAGTATTTT
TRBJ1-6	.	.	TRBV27	CASSVTGISPLHF	TGTGCCAGCAGTGTAACAGGAATTTCACCCCTCCACTTT
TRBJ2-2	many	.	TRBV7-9	CASSAYSGELFF	TGTGCCAGCAGCGCATACAGCGGGGAGCTGTTTTTT
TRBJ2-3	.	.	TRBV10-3	CAISEADTRYF	TGTGCCATCAGTGAGGCAGATACGCGGTATTTT
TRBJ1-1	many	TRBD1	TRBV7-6	CASSLMTGAPSIMNTEAFF	TGTGCCAGCAGCTTAATGACAGGGGCGCCCTCCATAATGAACACTGAAGCTTTCTTT
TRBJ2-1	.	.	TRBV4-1	CASARSGPVRDEQFF	TGCGCCAGCGCGCGATCGGGACCCGTGAGGGATGAGCAGTTCTTC
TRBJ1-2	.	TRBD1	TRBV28	CASRNPDRGRTDWGGYTF	TGTGCCAGCAGGAATCCAGACAGGGGGCGCACGGATTGGGGGGGCTACACCTTC
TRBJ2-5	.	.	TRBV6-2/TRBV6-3	CASSYRQNEKETQYF	TGTGCCAGCAGTTACAGGCAGAACGAGAAAGAGACCCAGTACTTC
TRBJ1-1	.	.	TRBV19	CASSIAQSMNTEAFF	TGTGCCAGTAGTATAGCCCAGTCGATGAACACTGAAGCTTTCTTT
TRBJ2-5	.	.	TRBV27	CASSLRGARGETQYF	TGTGCCAGCAGTTTAAGGGGGGCCAGGGGAGAGACCCAGTACTTC
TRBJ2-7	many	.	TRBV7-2	CASSNPGDDYEQYF	TGTGCCAGCAGCAATCCAGGGGACGACTACGAGCAGTACTTC
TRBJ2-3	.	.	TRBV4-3	CASSQDGGRRADTQYF	TGCGCCAGCAGCCAAGATGGGGGGCGGAGGGCAGATACGCAGTATTTT
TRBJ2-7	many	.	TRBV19	CASSTPGEQYF	TGTGCCAGTAGTACCCCAGGCGAGCAGTACTTC
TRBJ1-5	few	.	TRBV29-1	CSVYEGNSNQPQHF	TGCAGCGTTTACGAGGGGAATAGCAATCAGCCCCAGCATTTT
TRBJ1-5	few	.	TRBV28	CASSDQQGIQPQHF	TGTGCCAGCAGTGATCAACAGGGAATTCAGCCCCAGCATTTT
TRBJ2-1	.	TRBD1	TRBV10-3	CAVSGGTGGFNEQFF	TGTGCCGTCAGCGGCGGGACAGGGGGCTTCAATGAGCAGTTCTTC
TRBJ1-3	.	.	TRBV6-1	CATYDGRRFGNTIYF	TGTGCCACCTATGATGGACGGAGATTTGGAAACACCATATATTTT
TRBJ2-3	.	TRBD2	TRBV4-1	CASSQGPAGGAYDTQYF	TGCGCCAGCAGCCAAGGGCCAGCGGGGGGGGCCTACGATACGCAGTATTTT
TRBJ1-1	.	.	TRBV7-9	CASLQSHTEAFF	TGTGCCAGCTTGCAAAGCCACACTGAAGCTTTCTTT
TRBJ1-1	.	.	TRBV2	CASSAQRAAEAFF	TGTGCCAGCAGTGCACAAAGGGCGGCTGAAGCTTTCTTT
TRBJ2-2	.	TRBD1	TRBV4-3	CASSRGQGAWVTGELFF	TGCGCCAGCAGCCGAGGACAGGGGGCCTGGGTCACCGGGGAGCTGTTTTTT
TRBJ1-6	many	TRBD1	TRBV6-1	CASSEGQGGSPLHF	TGTGCCAGCAGTGAGGGACAGGGCGGTTCACCCCTCCACTTT
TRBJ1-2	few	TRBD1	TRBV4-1	CASSQDPPDRARSRYGYTF	TGCGCCAGCAGCCAAGACCCCCCGGACAGGGCGAGAAGTAGGTATGGCTACACCTTC
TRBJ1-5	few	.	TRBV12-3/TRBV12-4	CASSSRPGLHSNQPQHF	TGTGCCAGCAGTTCCAGGCCGGGACTCCATAGCAATCAGCCCCAGCATTTT
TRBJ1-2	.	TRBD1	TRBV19	CAISGTGRSYGYTF	TGTGCCATCTCCGGGACAGGGAGGAGCTATGGCTACACCTTC